This note documents a single T cell receptor (beta chain) sequence. Its antigen remains unidentified. Trimming stripped 3 bases from V and 7 bases from J, with 16 bases between. The CDR3 loop spans 16 amino acids. CDR1 MDHEN and CDR2 SYDVKM come from the germline V gene. Only in-frame clones appear in the TCRdb table, and some are missing; sequencing was by immunoSEQ multiplex PCR. The sample has 55,000 or so clones; roughly 70% are singletons. The data were obtained in a study of vaccination effects on CD4 cells after COVID-19. About the study: The vaccine given was either BNT162b2 or mRNA-1273, in two doses.

Before any sequencing was done, the ViraFEST assay used viral peptide pools to expand antigen-specific CD4+ T cells. After roughly ten days in culture, the CD4+ T cells were isolated. Nucleocapsid antibodies stayed negative before and after vaccination, showing no earlier SARS-CoV-2 infection. The input for sequencing was CD4+ T cells from PBMCs cultured with SARS-CoV-2 spike peptides, taken before COVID-19 vaccination. The chain couples TRBV28 to TRBJ1-6; D is unclear. This receptor was identified in a human donor who received a COVID-19 vaccine. The CDR3 DNA follows: TGTGCCAGCAGTTTCTGGGCCAGTGGTCCAAATTCACCCCTCCACTTT. As protein: CASSFWASGPNSPLHF.